The next 18 T cell receptor beta chains were all read from a single sample in a study of blood T cell repertoires in COVID-19. Sequencing used immunoSEQ multiplex PCR; TCRdb keeps in-frame clones, though not all of them. The table shows roughly 70,000 clones, with 70% to 85% occurring only once. The sample consisted of peripheral blood. The receptors originated from a woman aged 55-69 years with acute or convalescent COVID-19.

The chain couples TRBV6-5 to TRBJ2-1; 7 bases are a match to TRBD1. J was trimmed by 10 bases and V by 4 bases; bases with no gene match: 7. CDR1 is MNHEY, CDR2 SVGAGI, per germline. The CDR3 totals 13 residues. The CDR3 DNA reads TGTGCCAGCAGTTCGAGACAGGGTCAGGAGCAGTTCTTC. This translates into CASSSRQGQEQFF.

The chain recombines TRBV18 with TRBJ1-4, with TRBD1 matching over 8 bases. Germline CDR1 reads KGHSH; CDR2 reads LQKENI. This CDR3 is 15 amino acids long. Unmatched junction bases numbered 5, after V lost 6 bases and J lost 2 bases. The CDR3 spells CASSSGQGTNEKLFF. The CDR3 DNA reads as TGTGCCAGCTCGTCTGGACAGGGCACTAATGAAAAACTGTTTTTT. The full variable domain, in which reference TRBV18 and TRBJ1-4 provide the parts outside the CDR3, is NAGVMQNPRHLVRRRGQEARLRCSPMKGHSHVYWYRQLPEEGLKFMVYLQKENIIDESGMPKERFSAEFPKEGPSILRIQQVVRGDSAAYFCASSSGQGTNEKLFFGSGTQLSVL.

This chain links TRBV15 with TRBJ1-6; D is unresolved. CDR1 LNHNV and CDR2 YYDKDF come from the germline V gene (reference sequence). V was shortened by 0 bases and J by 8 bases, with 5 bases between the two germline ends. The CDR3 is 13 amino acids. The CDR3, as DNA: TGTGCCACCAGCAGAGAGGGAGATTCACCCCTCCACTTT. As protein: CATSREGDSPLHF.

The chain couples TRBV5-4 to TRBJ2-7; 7 nucleotides line up with TRBD2. Trimming removed 0 bases from V and 6 bases from J; junction bases left unmatched: 3. Germline CDR1 reads SGHNT; CDR2 reads YYREEE (reference sequence). CDR3 length: 13 residues. The CDR3 sequence is CASSLGGGLEQYF. CDR3 coding DNA: TGTGCCAGCAGCTTGGGGGGGGGTCTCGAGCAGTACTTC. Full variable domain (outside the CDR3, taken from reference TRBV5-4 and TRBJ2-7): ETGVTQSPTHLIKTRGQQVTLRCSSQSGHNTVSWYQQALGQGPQFIFQYYREEENGRGNFPPRFSGLQFPNYSSELNVNALELDDSALYLCASSLGGGLEQYFGPGTRLTVT.

The genes are TRBV6-5 and TRBJ2-7; D perhaps matches TRBD2 (7 bases). V lost 6 bases and J 5 bases, leaving 14 bases between the germline ends. CDR1 and CDR2 (germline): MNHEY, SVGAGI. CDR3 length: 13 residues. CDR3 in DNA: TGTGCCAGCAGGCGGGGGCCTCGGGACGAGCAGTACTTC. This translates into CASRRGPRDEQYF.

The chain joins TRBV6-5 to TRBJ1-1; D is ambiguous. Trimming shortened V by 7 bases and J by 2 bases, and 11 bases separated the two germline ends. Germline V gives CDR1 MNHEY, CDR2 SVGAGI. CDR3 length: 13 residues. The CDR3 loop reads CASTSPGNTEAFF. The CDR3 DNA follows: TGTGCCAGCACCTCACCGGGTAACACTGAAGCTTTCTTT.

The chain carries TRBV5-5 and TRBJ2-3; 13 bases agree with TRBD2. Germline CDR1 is SGHKS and CDR2 is YYEKEE (reference sequence). The V gene end was trimmed by 1 base and the J gene end by 1 base; junction bases not matched to a gene: 9. The CDR3 sequence is 19 residues long. The CDR3 bases are TGTGCCAGCAGCTTGATCCCGGGACTAGCGGGACCACGCACAGATACGCAGTATTTT. It codes for CASSLIPGLAGPRTDTQYF.

The CDR3 DNA reads TGCAGCGCCCGACTAGCGGGAGATCAAGAGACCCAGTACTTC. Protein product: CSARLAGDQETQYF. This rearrangement joins TRBV29-1 to TRBJ2-5, with TRBD2 identical over 12 bases. The V gene's germline CDR1 is SQVTM and CDR2 ANQGSEA. V dropped 7 bases and J dropped 2; count of bases not matched to a gene: 5. CDR3 length equals 14 residues.

This chain joins TRBV25-1 and TRBJ2-1; 11 nucleotides line up with TRBD2. The ends lost 2 bases at V and 4 bases at J; junction bases unmatched: 7. The CDR3 length is 17 residues. CDR1 and CDR2 (germline): MGHDK, SYGVNS. CDR3 nucleotides: TGTGCCAGCAGTGAACCAACACTAGCGGGGGTTTACAATGAGCAGTTCTTC. Protein: CASSEPTLAGVYNEQFF.

The V and J genes are TRBV30 and TRBJ2-2; D remains ambiguous. V dropped 3 bases and J dropped 7 bases, with 6 bases sitting between them. This CDR3 has 11 residues. CDR1 is GTSNPN and CDR2 is SVGIG in the germline V gene (reference sequence). DNA for the CDR3: TGTGCCTGGAGCAAGAGCGGGGAGCTGTTTTTT. Translation: CAWSKSGELFF.

V usage is TRBV20-1 and J usage is TRBJ2-1; D is unclear. From germline, CDR1 is DFQATT and CDR2 SNEGSKA (reference sequence). This CDR3 is 11 amino acids long. V shed 3 bases and J shed 8 bases, with 8 bases lying between them. The CDR3 DNA is TGCAGTGCTAGTCTTCTACATGAGCAGTTCTTC. As protein: CSASLLHEQFF.

This clone has more than one count but fewer than ten. The chain has TRBV6-5 and TRBJ2-5; D is perhaps TRBD2 (6 bases). The CDR3 covers 14 residues. The V gene lost 5 bases and the J gene lost 0 bases, with 10 bases spanning the gap. The germline gives CDR1 MNHEY, CDR2 SVGAGI. CDR3 coding DNA: TGTGCCAGCAGTACCGGGGGATACCAAGAGACCCAGTACTTC. Its protein product is CASSTGGYQETQYF.

This clone was found once. The V and J genes are TRBV27 and TRBJ1-1, with D possibly matching TRBD1 (5 bases). Germline assignment: CDR1 MNHEY and CDR2 SMNVEV (reference sequence). Trimming removed 0 bases at V and 1 base at J, with 18 bases between. The length of the CDR3 is 18 residues. Here the CDR3 reads CASSLSNGLGLSNTEAFF. CDR3 DNA: TGTGCCAGCAGTTTATCGAATGGGCTGGGACTCTCGAACACTGAAGCTTTCTTT.

This sequence joins TRBV5-1 and TRBJ2-7, with D possibly matching TRBD2 (6 bases). Germline loops: CDR1 SGHRS, CDR2 YFSETQ. Between the trimmed V and J ends, which lost 4 bases and 4 bases, there was a span of 12 bases. CDR3 size: 13 residues. The CDR3 bases are TGCGCCAGCAGCGCGGGGTCTACTTACGAGCAGTACTTC. It is translated as CASSAGSTYEQYF.

This clone has only a few counts. The gene calls are TRBV5-8 and TRBJ2-1; possible D gene TRBD2, 6 bases. Germline V gene lookup returns CDR1 SGHTS and CDR2 YDEGEE. The germline V and J ends were trimmed by 4 bases and 8 bases, with 13 bases remaining between them. This CDR3 contains 13 residues. The CDR3 here is CASSLREPHEQFF. In nucleotides, the CDR3 is TGTGCCAGCAGCCTCCGGGAGCCCCATGAGCAGTTCTTC.

The chain's CDR3 is CASSAYTDTQYF. The DNA of the CDR3 is TGTGCCAGCAGCGCCTACACAGATACGCAGTATTTT. The chain couples TRBV7-9 to TRBJ2-3, with D uncertain. V shed 5 bases and J shed 2 bases, with 5 bases lying between them. The CDR3 is 12 residues long. The germline gives CDR1 SEHNR, CDR2 FQNEAQ (reference sequence).

This chain uses TRBV25-1 with TRBJ2-3; D may be TRBD1 (5 bases). The V end lost 2 bases, the J end lost 1 base, and 13 bases lay between the germline ends. The length of the CDR3 is 16 residues. The germline V gene encodes CDR1 MGHDK and CDR2 SYGVNS. The CDR3 sequence: CASSERSGARTDTQYF. The CDR3, as DNA: TGTGCCAGCAGTGAAAGGAGTGGGGCCCGCACAGATACGCAGTATTTT.

This chain connects TRBV6-4 to TRBJ2-1; a weak D match, TRBD2 (5 bases). The CDR3 runs 14 residues. The germline V gene has CDR1 MRHNA and CDR2 SNTAGT. V was cut by 8 bases and J by 9 bases, with 20 bases left in between. CDR3 bases: TGTGCCAGCTCGAGAGAGGCTAGCTTGGGTGAGCAGTTCTTC. It yields the protein CASSREASLGEQFF.